A single sample gave rise to the 19 T cell receptor beta chains below, sequenced in a study of human T cells and chemical hapten exposure. Described time point: patch test 1, 2 weeks after DPC sensitization. Treatment defined: therapeutic diphenylcyclopropenone sensitization with weekly scalp DPC. MiXCR, applied by TCRdb to the RACE reads, yields one record per CDR3 protein. The repertoire holds over 85,000 distinct CDR3 sequences, about an eighth seen once, with 2% to 2.5% in the top ten. The specimen was whole blood, collected in connection with sensitization to the hapten diphenylcyclopropenone (DPC). The receptors stem from a woman between 35 and 50 years old with alopecia areata. Some clones in this sample may be carry-over from other donors' samples.

The chain joins TRBV5-4 to TRBJ2-7; 10 nucleotides align to TRBD2. With V trimmed by 3 bases and J by 5 bases, 8 bases remained unmatched. The CDR3 length is 15 residues. Per the germline V gene, CDR1 is SGHNT and CDR2 is YYREEE (reference sequence). The CDR3 spells CASSSALAGMNEQYF. CDR3 bases: TGTGCCAGCAGCTCAGCACTAGCGGGAATGAACGAGCAGTACTTC.

The chain uses TRBV20-1 and TRBJ1-5; D not certain. The CDR3 runs 14 residues. CDR1 and CDR2 from the germline V gene are DFQATT and SNEGSKA (reference sequence). V was clipped by 5 bases and J by 7 bases, with 18 bases between them. CDR3 DNA sequence: TGCAGTGCTGGTGCCGGGCGAGGACCCCAGCCCCAGCATTTT. Its protein product is CSAGAGRGPQPQHF.

This chain links TRBV7-6 with TRBJ2-5, with D uncertain. This CDR3 has 13 amino acids. Germline assignment: CDR1 SGHVS and CDR2 FNYEAQ. Trimming removed 5 bases from V and 5 bases from J, with 12 bases in between. In nucleotides, the CDR3 is TGTGCCAGCAGCCCCCCTTCCGGGGAGACCCAGTACTTC. It translates to CASSPPSGETQYF.

The chain joins TRBV29-1 to TRBJ2-6; TRBD1 agrees at 9 bases. The CDR3 is 15 residues long. J was trimmed by 2 bases and V by 5 bases; bases with no gene match: 4. Germline loops: CDR1 SQVTM, CDR2 ANQGSEA. The CDR3, as DNA: TGCAGCGTTCGGGACAGGGCTACTGGGGCCAACGTCCTGACTTTC. Protein sequence: CSVRDRATGANVLTF.

This clonotype has a count of ten or more. J is TRBJ2-5 and V is TRBV10-2; 8 bases are shared with TRBD1. The CDR3 sequence is 16 residues long. V lost 4 bases, J lost 1 base, and 8 bases stayed unmatched. The germline V gene has CDR1 WSHSY and CDR2 SAAADI. The chain's CDR3 is CASSGADRATQETQYF. CDR3 nucleotide sequence: TGCGCCAGCAGTGGGGCGGACAGGGCAACCCAAGAGACCCAGTACTTC.

The sample holds many counts of this clonotype. The J gene is TRBJ2-5, the V gene TRBV25-1, with D maybe TRBD1 (6 bases). Germline assignment: CDR1 MGHDK and CDR2 SYGVNS. Trimming removed 6 bases at V and 4 bases at J, with 12 bases between. The CDR3 extends over 13 amino acids. The CDR3 protein is CASRGQLIETQYF. The CDR3 DNA is TGTGCCAGCAGAGGACAGTTAATAGAGACCCAGTACTTC.

In this sample, this clonotype turned up a few times. This chain links TRBV3-1 with TRBJ2-7, with 9 bases aligning to TRBD1. CDR3 size: 14 residues. Germline-derived CDR1 and CDR2 are LGHDT and YNNKEL (reference sequence). V lost 4 bases and J lost 5; bases outside the gene matches: 6. CDR3 residues: CASSRTGGLDEQYF. The CDR3 DNA sequence: TGTGCCAGCAGCCGAACAGGGGGCTTGGACGAGCAGTACTTC.

The table lists this clonotype with a few counts. V is TRBV4-2 and J is TRBJ1-1; D may be TRBD1 (6 bases). V shed 4 bases and J shed 1 base, with 10 bases lying between them. Per germline, CDR1 LGHNA and CDR2 YNFKEQ. This CDR3 spans 14 amino acids. DNA of the CDR3: TGTGCCAGCAGCCCGGGACATGCGAACACTGAAGCTTTCTTT. The encoded protein is CASSPGHANTEAFF.

The table lists this clonotype with many counts. The V and J genes are TRBV5-1 and TRBJ2-7, with D perhaps TRBD2 (5 bases). The CDR3 covers 15 residues. CDR1 and CDR2 (germline): SGHRS, YFSETQ. V was pared by 0 bases and J by 2 bases, with 12 bases between. CDR3 nucleotides: TGCGCCAGCAGCTTGGCCGGCCCGGGGACCTACGAGCAGTACTTC. The encoded protein is CASSLAGPGTYEQYF.

The sample holds a few counts of this clonotype. V is TRBV20-1 and J is TRBJ1-5; D perhaps matches TRBD1 (6 bases). This CDR3 region has 16 residues. Trimming took off 0 bases at V and 11 bases at J, with 23 bases between the two ends. Per the germline V gene, CDR1 is DFQATT and CDR2 is SNEGSKA (reference sequence). The CDR3 bases are TGCAGTGCTAGAGATTTAGCAGTCTATGGGACAAGAGCCCAGCATTTT. Its protein is CSARDLAVYGTRAQHF.

The chain joins TRBV6-6 to TRBJ2-5, with a tentative D call TRBD2 (6 bases). The CDR3 is 12 residues long. CDR1 is MNHNY and CDR2 is SVGAGI in the germline V gene (reference sequence). Between the trimmed V and J ends, which lost 4 bases and 5 bases, there was a span of 8 bases. CDR3 nucleotide sequence: TGTGCCAGCAGTTGGGACTCTGAGACCCAGTACTTC. This sequence encodes CASSWDSETQYF.

This clonotype came up a few times. Here the CDR3 reads CASSPLTARDTQYF. The CDR3 DNA sequence: TGTGCCAGTAGTCCCCTGACAGCCCGGGATACGCAGTATTTT. The chain couples TRBV19 to TRBJ2-3; D is perhaps TRBD1 (5 bases). The CDR3 has 14 amino acids. Per the germline V gene, CDR1 is LNHDA and CDR2 is SQIVND (reference sequence). Trimming removed 5 bases at V and 6 bases at J, with 15 bases between. The variable domain in full, completed from reference TRBV19 and TRBJ2-3, reads DGGITQSPKYLFRKEGQNVTLSCEQNLNHDAMYWYRQDPGQGLRLIYYSQIVNDFQKGDIAEGYSVSREKKESFPLTVTSAQKNPTAFYLCASSPLTARDTQYFGPGTRLTVL.

This clonotype was observed a handful of times. The chain employs TRBV7-6 and TRBJ2-3, with TRBD2 matching over 7 bases. The V segment lost 5 bases and the J segment 5 bases; nucleotides outside the gene matches: 10. Germline lookup yields CDR1 SGHVS and CDR2 FNYEAQ. CDR3 length: 15 amino acids. The CDR3 bases are TGTGCCAGCAGCATCTTGGGAGGGTCGGGAGATACGCAGTATTTT. It translates to CASSILGGSGDTQYF.

This clonotype showed up just a few times. This chain uses TRBV29-1 with TRBJ2-7; D might be TRBD1 (6 bases). Looked up from germline, CDR1 is SQVTM and CDR2 is ANQGSEA. This CDR3 is built from 17 residues. Trimming cost V 2 bases and J 2 bases, with 22 bases left between them. DNA of the CDR3: TGCAGCGTTGAATCCGCCGCCCGAGGCCAGGGGACCTACGAGCAGTACTTC. Translating gives CSVESAARGQGTYEQYF.

The table lists this clonotype with a few counts. The genes are TRBV12-3 or TRBV12-4 and TRBJ1-6; 9 bases line up with TRBD1. The CDR3 has 15 amino acids. V was clipped by 8 bases and J by 5 bases; unmatched bases: 7. Written as DNA, the CDR3 is TGTGCCAGCGGTCGAGGGGACAGGGATAATTCACCCCTCCACTTT. Translating gives CASGRGDRDNSPLHF.

This clonotype came up a few times. The V call is TRBV15, the J call TRBJ2-1, with 8 nucleotides matching TRBD2. Germline CDR1 is LNHNV and CDR2 is YYDKDF (reference sequence). Unmatched junction bases numbered 9, after V lost 5 bases and J lost 9 bases. CDR3 length equals 14 residues. CDR3 bases: TGTGCCACCAGCCGAAGCGGGAGAATTGTTGAGCAGTTCTTC. Translated, it gives CATSRSGRIVEQFF.

In its sample, this clonotype was seen a few times. The genes are TRBV29-1 and TRBJ2-3, with D perhaps matching TRBD1 (6 bases). Trimming pared 6 bases from V and 0 bases from J, leaving 10 bases between. CDR1 is SQVTM and CDR2 is ANQGSEA in the germline V gene. This CDR3 is built from 13 residues. The CDR3 DNA sequence: TGCAGCGTGACGGACAGCAGCACAGATACGCAGTATTTT. Translating it yields CSVTDSSTDTQYF.

This clonotype turned up a few times. CDR3 DNA: TGTGCCAGCAGTTTACAGGGGCCCCGTCAGCCCCAGCATTTT. Its protein product is CASSLQGPRQPQHF. The V and J genes are TRBV6-5 and TRBJ1-5; 7 nucleotides agree with TRBD1. CDR3 length equals 14 residues. Trimming cost V 4 bases and J 6 bases; bases outside gene matches: 6. Germline V gives CDR1 MNHEY, CDR2 SVGAGI.

This clonotype was found a few times. The chain combines TRBV18 with TRBJ1-1; D not certain. In germline, CDR1 is KGHSH, CDR2 LQKENI. Trimming removed 0 bases from V and 6 bases from J, with 11 bases in between. The CDR3 extends over 14 amino acids. The CDR3 sequence: CASSPPSLEAEAFF. The CDR3 nucleotides read TGTGCCAGCTCACCACCGAGTTTAGAAGCTGAAGCTTTCTTT. The whole variable domain, filled in from reference TRBV18 and TRBJ1-1, reads NAGVMQNPRHLVRRRGQEARLRCSPMKGHSHVYWYRQLPEEGLKFMVYLQKENIIDESGMPKERFSAEFPKEGPSILRIQQVVRGDSAAYFCASSPPSLEAEAFFGQGTRLTVV.